Listed below are T cell receptor beta chains from one sample, sequenced in a study of T-cell reconstitution after alpha-beta-depleted transplantation in children. TCRdb re-derived calls from the PCR reads in MiXCR, one entry per CDR3 protein. Among some 140,000 distinct CDR3 sequences listed, about 9.6% were seen once. The material sequenced was PBMCs, mostly from graft donor cells, taken 180 days after TCRalphabeta/CD19-depleted stem cell transplant. The receptors come from a girl under three years old who had a stem cell transplant for combined immunodeficiency, so the T cells may come from the graft donor. Both conserved end residues are part of each CDR3. The D gene is left open where the match is weak. Rows give clone size only sometimes, using once, few, many, or a class for an expanded clone.

TRBV20-1,TRBD2,few,TRBJ2-1,TGCAGTGCTAGAGGACTAGCGGGGGGGCTTTCCTCCTACAATGAGCAGTTCTTC,CSARGLAGGLSSYNEQFF
TRBV7-2,TRBD1,-,TRBJ1-1,TGTGCCAGCAGAGGACAGGCGGGTACTGAAGCTTTCTTT,CASRGQAGTEAFF
TRBV5-5,-,few,TRBJ1-2,TGTGCCAGCAGCTTGGATTCCTACAACTATGGCTACACCTTC,CASSLDSYNYGYTF
TRBV20-1,-,few,TRBJ1-2,TGCAGTGCTAGATTCAGCAGCCTCTATGGCTACACCTTC,CSARFSSLYGYTF
TRBV24-1,-,-,TRBJ2-5,TGTGCCACCAGTGATCAGACCGAGACCGTCAGAGAGACCCAGTACTTC,CATSDQTETVRETQYF
TRBV5-1,-,-,TRBJ2-1,TGCGCCAGCAGTTCTGGTACGGCGGGACCCTACAATGAGCAGTTCTTC,CASSSGTAGPYNEQFF
TRBV4-3,-,many,TRBJ2-3,TGCGCCAGCAGCCAGAACAGCCTGGGAGATACGCAGTATTTT,CASSQNSLGDTQYF
TRBV5-1,-,many,TRBJ2-3,TGCGCCAGCAGCTGGACAGTCTCAGATACGCAGTATTTT,CASSWTVSDTQYF
TRBV20-1,TRBD1,-,TRBJ2-2,TGCAGTGCAGAAGGGACAGGGGGCGCCGGGGAGCTGTTTTTT,CSAEGTGGAGELFF
TRBV12-3/TRBV12-4,-,many,TRBJ2-7,TGTGCCAGCAGTCTGGGAGAAGGACCTACCTACGAGCAGTACTTC,CASSLGEGPTYEQYF
TRBV5-5,-,few,TRBJ2-3,TGTGCCAGCAGTTGGGGACACGCAACAGATACGCAGTATTTT,CASSWGHATDTQYF
TRBV27,-,few,TRBJ2-1,TGTGCCAGCAGTTTTGTTGGGTTCCCCTCAAACAATGAGCAGTTCTTC,CASSFVGFPSNNEQFF
TRBV12-3/TRBV12-4,-,few,TRBJ2-1,TGTGCCAGCAGTTTAAAGGAGCGGAGCTCCTACAATGAGCAGTTCTTC,CASSLKERSSYNEQFF
TRBV13,TRBD2,many,TRBJ2-3,TGTGCCAGCAGCTTTACTTCGGGAGGGCCTAGCACAGATACGCAGTATTTT,CASSFTSGGPSTDTQYF
TRBV9,-,many,TRBJ1-2,TGTGCCAGCAGCGTAGGAACAGGCCTCTATGGCTACACCTTC,CASSVGTGLYGYTF
TRBV7-2,TRBD2,-,TRBJ2-7,TGTGCCAGCAGCCCCCGGGGGGGAGGAAGATACGAGCAGTACTTC,CASSPRGGGRYEQYF
TRBV10-3,TRBD2,-,TRBJ2-2,TGTGCCATCAGTGCTCCGGGCGGGAGGGCTTTGGACACCGGGGAGCTGTTTTTT,CAISAPGGRALDTGELFF
TRBV10-3,-,many,TRBJ1-5,TGTGCCATCAGTCCGGGCCGCAATCAGCCCCAGCATTTT,CAISPGRNQPQHF
TRBV20-1,TRBD2,few,TRBJ2-7,TGCAGTGCGTCCCGAGCGGGAGCCTACGAGCAGTACTTC,CSASRAGAYEQYF
TRBV20-1,-,-,TRBJ2-7,TGCAGTGCTAGTGTTCCCCACACCTTAGCGGTCTCAAACTACGAGCAGTACTTC,CSASVPHTLAVSNYEQYF
TRBV29-1,-,many,TRBJ2-5,TGCAGCGTTGAACGGGGGGAGACCCAGTACTTC,CSVERGETQYF
TRBV10-3,-,many,TRBJ2-4,TGTGCCACCCAAGATCTAGCCAAAAACATTCAGTACTTC,CATQDLAKNIQYF
TRBV6-2/TRBV6-3,-,-,TRBJ2-7,TGTGCCAGCAGTTACCGACAGGTTACGGAGCAGTACTTC,CASSYRQVTEQYF
TRBV10-3,TRBD1,many,TRBJ2-1,TGTGCCATCAGAGTTGGGACAGGGGGCTACAATGAGCAGTTCTTC,CAIRVGTGGYNEQFF
TRBV5-1,TRBD2,-,TRBJ2-1,TGCGCCAGCAGCTTGAGGACTAGCGGGATAGATGAGCAGTTCTTC,CASSLRTSGIDEQFF
TRBV7-8,-,few,TRBJ2-5,TGTGCCAGCAGCTCCCGACACCTGAAAGAGACCCAGTACTTC,CASSSRHLKETQYF
TRBV30,-,many,TRBJ2-2,TGTGCCTGGAGTGTACTTACAGCGAACACCGGGGAGCTGTTTTTT,CAWSVLTANTGELFF
TRBV18,TRBD1,few,TRBJ2-7,TGTGCCAGCTCACAACGACAGGGTAGGACCTACGAGCAGTACTTC,CASSQRQGRTYEQYF
TRBV5-6,-,-,TRBJ1-1,TGTGCCAGCAGCTTGGAGCACTTTCTCACTGAAGCTTTCTTT,CASSLEHFLTEAFF
TRBV5-5,-,-,TRBJ2-7,TGTGCCAGCAGCTTGGGCAGGGAAGAGCAGTACTTC,CASSLGREEQYF
TRBV5-1,-,few,TRBJ2-3,TGCGCCAGCCGGGGACTTAACACAGATACGCAGTATTTT,CASRGLNTDTQYF